A selection of T cell receptor beta chains follows, all from one sample in a study of blood T cell repertoires in COVID-19. Measured with immunoSEQ multiplex PCR; TCRdb has only the in-frame clones, and not every one. The data show about 150,000 clones, with about 85% seen just once and roughly 8% held by the top ten. The sequencing sample was made of peripheral blood. The source is a woman aged 55-69 years with COVID-19, enrolled during active disease. The CDR3 runs from the conserved cysteine through the conserved F or W. The D gene is left open where the match is weak. Clone size is shown for a subset of rows, as once, few, many or a class of expanded clone.

TGTGCCAGTCTTGACGCCGGGTCCCTCTCCATTCAGTACTTC	CASLDAGSLSIQYF	.	TRBJ2-4	14	.	TRBV19
TGCGCCAGCAGTCGAGCGGGGGGGAATGAGCAGTTCTTC	CASSRAGGNEQFF	.	TRBJ2-1	13	TRBD2	TRBV10-1
TGTGCCAGTACCCCGACTAGCGGGACTTCAGATACGCAGTATTTT	CASTPTSGTSDTQYF	.	TRBJ2-3	15	TRBD2	TRBV19
TGTGCCAGCAGCCGACAGGGAGGCTCCTATAATTCACCCCTCCACTTT	CASSRQGGSYNSPLHF	.	TRBJ1-6	16	TRBD1	TRBV5-6
TGTGCCAGCTCACCACCGAGACAAACCTCCTACGAGCAGTACTTC	CASSPPRQTSYEQYF	.	TRBJ2-7	15	.	TRBV18
TGTGCCATCATGGGGGGTTACGAGCAGTACTTC	CAIMGGYEQYF	.	TRBJ2-7	11	.	TRBV10-3
TGTGCCAGCAGTTATAGCGGGAGAGCGACTGAGCAGTTCTTC	CASSYSGRATEQFF	.	TRBJ2-1	14	TRBD2	TRBV6-2/TRBV6-3
TGTGCCAGCAGCTTCCGGACTAGCGGGAGTTACAATGAGCAGTTCTTC	CASSFRTSGSYNEQFF	.	TRBJ2-1	16	TRBD2	TRBV5-6
TGTGCCAGCAGCTTCCGTCGCGGGAGCTCTGGGGCCAACGTCCTGACTTTC	CASSFRRGSSGANVLTF	.	TRBJ2-6	17	TRBD2	TRBV11-2
TGTGCCAGCAGTTACTCGGGACACGGGGCCGGGTCCTATAATTCACCCCTCCACTTT	CASSYSGHGAGSYNSPLHF	few	TRBJ1-6	19	.	TRBV6-2/TRBV6-3
TGTGCCAGCAGCTTAGCGCCCAGGGACAGGGGAAGAAACACCATATATTTT	CASSLAPRDRGRNTIYF	.	TRBJ1-3	17	TRBD1	TRBV7-9
TGTGCCAGCAGCCCCCAAGAGGAAGAGACCCAGTACTTC	CASSPQEEETQYF	.	TRBJ2-5	13	.	TRBV5-4
TGTGCCACCAGTGATTTTGGCAGGGAAGAGACCCAGTACTTC	CATSDFGREETQYF	.	TRBJ2-5	14	.	TRBV24-1
TGCGCCAGCAGCTTGGGACTGTCCTACAATGAGCAGTTCTTC	CASSLGLSYNEQFF	.	TRBJ2-1	14	.	TRBV5-1
TGTGCCAGCAGTTCTACCCGGACAGGCAAGCAGTTCTTC	CASSSTRTGKQFF	few	TRBJ2-1	13	TRBD1	TRBV2
TGTGCCAGCACCCCGGGGACAGGGGGCTACAATGAGCAGTTCTTC	CASTPGTGGYNEQFF	once	TRBJ2-1	15	TRBD1	TRBV9
TGTGCCAGCAGCCAACTAAACACCATATATTTT	CASSQLNTIYF	many	TRBJ1-3	11	.	TRBV14
TGTGCCAGCTCACCATCGCAACAGGGGAACTATGGCTACACCTTC	CASSPSQQGNYGYTF	.	TRBJ1-2	15	TRBD1	TRBV18
TGTGCCAGCAGTTTCAGGACAGGGGGAAACATTCAGTACTTC	CASSFRTGGNIQYF	.	TRBJ2-4	14	TRBD1	TRBV27
TGTGCCAGCAGTCCTATGGGGGCCGTTAGGCGGTACAATGAGCAGTTCTTC	CASSPMGAVRRYNEQFF	.	TRBJ2-1	17	.	TRBV27
TGCGCCAGCAGCATGACAGCTACTAATGAAAAACTGTTTTTT	CASSMTATNEKLFF	.	TRBJ1-4	14	.	TRBV5-1
TGTGCCAGTAGTATAGGAGGGAACACTGAAGCTTTCTTT	CASSIGGNTEAFF	.	TRBJ1-1	13	.	TRBV19
TGTGCCAGCAGCCCTCCGGGGTTAGCGGGAGTGGCAGATACGCAGTATTTT	CASSPPGLAGVADTQYF	.	TRBJ2-3	17	TRBD2	TRBV5-5
TGTGCCAGCAGCGTGCGGACAGGTTCTCATGAGCAGTTCTTC	CASSVRTGSHEQFF	.	TRBJ2-1	14	TRBD1	TRBV9
TGTGCCAGCAGCGCCAGGACAGGGTTCGGCACAGATACGCAGTATTTT	CASSARTGFGTDTQYF	.	TRBJ2-3	16	TRBD1	TRBV9
TGTGCCAGCAGCTTAGCCCACGGGCGGGGAGAAGTTGGCGAGCAGTACTTC	CASSLAHGRGEVGEQYF	.	TRBJ2-7	17	.	TRBV7-3
TGTGCCAGCAGCCCCCGACAGGGACAGAACACTGAAGCTTTCTTT	CASSPRQGQNTEAFF	once	TRBJ1-1	15	TRBD1	TRBV7-9
TGTGCCACCGAGACAGGGACGAGGAGTAATTCACCCCTCCACTTT	CATETGTRSNSPLHF	.	TRBJ1-6	15	TRBD1	TRBV5-5
TGTGCCAGCAGTTCGCTTCCGGGACAGGGAAGTCATAACTATGGCTACACCTTC	CASSSLPGQGSHNYGYTF	few	TRBJ1-2	18	TRBD1	TRBV27
TGTGCCAGCAGCCCACCCCTCGGAGATGAGCAGTTCTTC	CASSPPLGDEQFF	.	TRBJ2-1	13	.	TRBV3-1/TRBV3-2
TGTGCCAGCAGCATCGGACAGAACACTGAAGCTTTCTTT	CASSIGQNTEAFF	.	TRBJ1-1	13	.	TRBV11-3
TGTGCCAGCAGTGCTTCGGGGGGGCGCCAGCCCCAGCATTTT	CASSASGGRQPQHF	.	TRBJ1-5	14	.	TRBV6-4
TGTGCCAGTAGTGGGGGGACGTTTTCCACAGATACGCAGTATTTT	CASSGGTFSTDTQYF	.	TRBJ2-3	15	.	TRBV19
TGTGCCACCAGTGATTTGCGGCTAGCGCGCAATGAGCAGTTCTTC	CATSDLRLARNEQFF	.	TRBJ2-1	15	.	TRBV24-1
TGCAGCGTTCAGGGCGGCAGCTTCTATGGCTACACCTTC	CSVQGGSFYGYTF	.	TRBJ1-2	13	.	TRBV29-1
TGCGCCAGCAGCTTGACGGACAGCGGGAAGACCCAGTACTTC	CASSLTDSGKTQYF	.	TRBJ2-5	14	.	TRBV5-1
TGTGCCAGCAGCCAAGACCAGGTACTCATGAACACTGAAGCTTTCTTT	CASSQDQVLMNTEAFF	.	TRBJ1-1	16	.	TRBV3-1/TRBV3-2
TGTGCCAGCAGCTTCCAGGGGACGTTCGGAAACACCATATATTTT	CASSFQGTFGNTIYF	.	TRBJ1-3	15	.	TRBV7-6
TGTGCCAGCAGAGCCGGGACAGGCGGCGGCTATGGCTACACCTTC	CASRAGTGGGYGYTF	.	TRBJ1-2	15	TRBD1	TRBV2
TGTGCCAGCAGAGAGGCCCGAAATTCACCCCTCCACTTT	CASREARNSPLHF	.	TRBJ1-6	13	.	TRBV6-5
TGTGCCAGCAGTTACTCAGGGACTAGACGCAATGAGCAGTTCTTC	CASSYSGTRRNEQFF	.	TRBJ2-1	15	TRBD2	TRBV6-5
TGTGCCAGCATAAGACAGATTAACACTGAAGCTTTCTTT	CASIRQINTEAFF	once	TRBJ1-1	13	.	TRBV12-3/TRBV12-4
TGTGCCAGCAGTTTATGGGGTCAGGGGTTCGATAGCAATCAGCCCCAGCATTTT	CASSLWGQGFDSNQPQHF	.	TRBJ1-5	18	.	TRBV27
TGCGCCAGCAGCTTGGGTGACGGGGTCCGGCGCCTCCTCACTGAAGCTTTCTTT	CASSLGDGVRRLLTEAFF	once	TRBJ1-1	18	.	TRBV5-1
TGTGCCAGCAGCTTACCACAGGGGGACAATCAGCCCCAGCATTTT	CASSLPQGDNQPQHF	.	TRBJ1-5	15	TRBD1	TRBV7-8
TGTGCCACCAGCAGAAATACTCCGACAGATTATGGCTACACCTTC	CATSRNTPTDYGYTF	.	TRBJ1-2	15	.	TRBV15
TGTGCCAGCTCACCAGGACAGGGGTATCAGCCCCAGCATTTT	CASSPGQGYQPQHF	.	TRBJ1-5	14	TRBD1	TRBV18
TGTGCCAGCAGTGCTGCAGGGTTACGCTCTGGAAACACCATATATTTT	CASSAAGLRSGNTIYF	.	TRBJ1-3	16	.	TRBV6-1
TGTGCCAGCAGCCGGGGACAGGGGGTTACTAACTATGGCTACACCTTC	CASSRGQGVTNYGYTF	few	TRBJ1-2	16	TRBD1	TRBV14
TGTGCCAGCAGCCAAAGGGGGCCTACCAAAAACATTCAGTACTTC	CASSQRGPTKNIQYF	.	TRBJ2-4	15	TRBD1	TRBV14
TGTGCCAGCAGCCAAGCGCGAATCGGCTCCTACGAGCAGTACTTC	CASSQARIGSYEQYF	.	TRBJ2-7	15	.	TRBV14
TGCGCCAGCAGCTTGGGGGGGACAGCCTATAATTCACCCCTCCACTTT	CASSLGGTAYNSPLHF	few	TRBJ1-6	16	TRBD1	TRBV5-1
TGCGCCAGCAGCCCTCTCACAGGAATGAACACTGAAGCTTTCTTT	CASSPLTGMNTEAFF	.	TRBJ1-1	15	.	TRBV5-1
TGTGCCAGCAGCTTTCGGGCGGGGGCCTACAATGAGCAGTTCTTC	CASSFRAGAYNEQFF	.	TRBJ2-1	15	TRBD2	TRBV5-6
TGTGCCAGCAGCCATGGACAGATAGGTAGCACTGAAGCTTTCTTT	CASSHGQIGSTEAFF	.	TRBJ1-1	15	.	TRBV5-4
TGCAGCGTTAACAGGGGATACCTGAACACTGAAGCTTTCTTT	CSVNRGYLNTEAFF	.	TRBJ1-1	14	TRBD1	TRBV29-1
TGTGCCAGTAGTACCCACCTCAGGGGCTATGGCTACACCTTC	CASSTHLRGYGYTF	.	TRBJ1-2	14	.	TRBV19
TGTGCCAGCAGGGGAGGGTATTATAGCAATCAGCCCCAGCATTTT	CASRGGYYSNQPQHF	.	TRBJ1-5	15	.	TRBV2
TGCGCCAGCAGTTGGTCTGGGACACCGAACACTGAAGCTTTCTTT	CASSWSGTPNTEAFF	.	TRBJ1-1	15	.	TRBV5-1